What follows is one T cell receptor beta chain and its context. The study defined stable Graves' hyperthyroidism as no ophthalmopathy progression within 18 months. Newly diagnosed patients aged 18 to 65 had hyperthyroidism of under 2 months' duration. Patients were excluded for uncontrolled infection, other autoimmune disease, pregnancy or lactation. The sample belongs to a study of T cells in Graves' hyperthyroidism and ophthalmopathy. Amplified TCR beta CDR3 regions came from RNA transcripts. HTBI primers were employed in a first-round RT-PCR of the TCR CDR3. TCRdb re-called the multiplex PCR reads with MiXCR, one entry per CDR3 protein. This table has some 440,000 distinct CDR3 sequences, around a sixth appearing once. V gave up 6 bases and J gave up 6 bases, with 16 bases separating them. CDR1 is DFQATT and CDR2 is SNEGSKA in the germline V gene (reference sequence). The CDR3 loop spans 13 amino acids.

The receptor comes from a woman between 18 and 30 years old with Graves' hyperthyroidism. The sequencing sample was made of blood. The chain joins TRBV20-1 to TRBJ2-3; D may be TRBD1 or TRBD2 (5 bases each). The CDR3: CSALVGARDTQYF. The CDR3 DNA reads TGCAGTGCCCTCGTCGGGGCTCGGGATACGCAGTATTTT.